One sample yielded the 6 T cell receptor beta chains listed below, sequenced in a study of control samples from healthy donors and cancer patients. The data were produced by immunoSEQ multiplex PCR, yet TCRdb's version contains in-frame clones alone and is incomplete. In the table there are about 86,000 clones, over 85% of which are singletons. Specimen: blood. These receptors came from a woman aged 30 to 39 in good health.

This clone was detected once. The CDR3 here is CASSSGSGLAGYQETQYF. The CDR3 DNA follows: TGTGCCAGCAGCTCCGGTTCTGGACTAGCGGGCTACCAAGAGACCCAGTACTTC. The chain uses TRBV5-8 and TRBJ2-5; 11 nucleotides agree with TRBD2. V lost 3 bases to trimming and J lost 0 bases; unmatched junction nucleotides: 10. CDR1 is SGHTS and CDR2 is YDEGEE in the germline V gene. The length of the CDR3 is 18 residues.

The J gene is TRBJ2-5, the V gene TRBV10-3, with TRBD2 as a possible D gene (5 bases). The CDR3 is 13 amino acids. Trimming left V 8 bases short and J 2 bases short, with 12 bases between. Looked up from germline, CDR1 is ENHRY and CDR2 is SYGVKD. The CDR3 DNA reads TGTGCCATCGGGGAGAGGCAGCAAGAGACCCAGTACTTC. Encoded protein: CAIGERQQETQYF.

Written as DNA, the CDR3 is TGTGCCAGCAGCTTAGGCCGAGGGGGCTACACTGAAGCTTTCTTT. It is translated as CASSLGRGGYTEAFF. The chain recombines TRBV13 with TRBJ1-1; 7 nucleotides line up with TRBD1. With V trimmed by 0 bases and J by 3 bases, 4 bases remained unmatched. The CDR3 spans 15 residues. The germline CDR1 and CDR2 sequences are PRHDT and FYEKMQ (reference sequence).

The genes are TRBV6-5 and TRBJ1-1; D unclear. This CDR3 has 15 residues. The V gene's germline CDR1 is MNHEY and CDR2 SVGAGI. The V end was cut by 7 bases, the J end by 4 bases, with 19 bases between. The CDR3, as DNA: TGTGCCAGCACGTTGGTCCCGCATTTGGGCACTGAAGCTTTCTTT. Its protein is CASTLVPHLGTEAFF.

The J gene is TRBJ2-1, the V gene TRBV3-1 (or the pseudogene TRBV3-2); 7 bases line up with TRBD2. V was clipped by 0 bases and J by 6 bases; unmatched bases: 14. The length of the CDR3 is 18 residues. In germline, CDR1 is LGHDT, CDR2 YNNKEL (reference sequence). The CDR3 loop reads CASSQEVRGLPGGNEQFF. CDR3 DNA: TGTGCCAGCAGCCAAGAAGTACGGGGTCTACCGGGAGGCAATGAGCAGTTCTTC.

The chain couples TRBV5-5 to TRBJ2-5; D gene unclear. The V gene lost 3 bases and the J gene lost 1 base, with 13 bases spanning the gap. Germline values: CDR1 SGHKS, CDR2 YYEKEE (reference sequence). The CDR3 contains 15 residues. The CDR3 DNA sequence: TGTGCCAGCAGCTCGACCGTCCCACTCCAAGAGACCCAGTACTTC. Translating gives CASSSTVPLQETQYF.